One T cell receptor (beta chain) is described in this entry. The data are from a study of blood T cell repertoires in COVID-19. Study as a whole: COVID-19 samples from acute and convalescent phases originated in the United States, Italy and Spain. From T cells, B-cell-depleted T cells, or PBMCs came the material, which was cDNA or gDNA.

Germline CDR1 is SGHAT and CDR2 is FQNNGV. The CDR3 spans 12 residues. The ends lost 1 base at V and 11 bases at J; junction bases unmatched: 3. The repertoire was sequenced with immunoSEQ multiplex PCR; TCRdb's copy has only in-frame clones and lacks some. The sample includes 290,000 or so clones, approximately 86% of them seen just once. The clonotype originates from a man aged 65-85 years with acute or convalescent COVID-19. This rearrangement joins TRBV11-2 to TRBJ2-3, with 7 nucleotides matching TRBD2. Material: peripheral blood. Here the CDR3 reads CASSLGGRGQYF. CDR3 in DNA: TGTGCCAGCAGCTTAGGCGGGAGAGGGCAGTATTTT.